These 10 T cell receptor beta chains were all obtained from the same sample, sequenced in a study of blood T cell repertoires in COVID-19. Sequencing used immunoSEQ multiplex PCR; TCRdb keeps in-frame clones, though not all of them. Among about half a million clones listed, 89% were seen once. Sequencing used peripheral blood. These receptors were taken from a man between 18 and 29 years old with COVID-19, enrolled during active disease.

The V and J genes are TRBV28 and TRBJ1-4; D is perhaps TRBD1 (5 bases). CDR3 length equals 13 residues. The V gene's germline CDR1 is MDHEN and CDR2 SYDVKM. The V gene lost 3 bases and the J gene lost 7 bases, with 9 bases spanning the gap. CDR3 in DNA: TGTGCCAGCAGTTTGGGGGGAAGTGAAAAACTGTTTTTT. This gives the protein CASSLGGSEKLFF.

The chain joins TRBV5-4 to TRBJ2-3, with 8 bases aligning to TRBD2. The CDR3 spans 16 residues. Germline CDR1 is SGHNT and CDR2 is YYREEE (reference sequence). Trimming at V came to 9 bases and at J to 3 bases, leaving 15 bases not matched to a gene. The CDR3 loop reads CATTLKGTSSTDTQYF. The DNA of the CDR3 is TGTGCCACCACACTAAAGGGGACTAGTTCTACAGATACGCAGTATTTT.

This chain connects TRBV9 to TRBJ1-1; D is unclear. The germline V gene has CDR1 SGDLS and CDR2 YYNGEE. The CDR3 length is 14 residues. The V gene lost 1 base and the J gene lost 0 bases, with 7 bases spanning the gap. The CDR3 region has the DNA TGTGCCAGCAGCGTATTAGATATGAACACTGAAGCTTTCTTT. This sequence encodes CASSVLDMNTEAFF.

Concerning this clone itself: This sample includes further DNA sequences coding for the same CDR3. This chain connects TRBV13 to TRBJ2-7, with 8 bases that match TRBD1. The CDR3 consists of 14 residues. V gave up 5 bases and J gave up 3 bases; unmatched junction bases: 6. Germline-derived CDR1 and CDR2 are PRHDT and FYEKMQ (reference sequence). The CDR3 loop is CASSLGQGIYEQYF. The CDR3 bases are TGTGCCAGCAGCCTCGGACAGGGAATCTACGAGCAGTACTTC.

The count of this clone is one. This chain's CDR3 is CASSSLVRVEQYF. The DNA of the CDR3 is TGTGCCAGCAGCTCTTTGGTTCGGGTAGAGCAGTACTTC. The chain joins TRBV7-9 to TRBJ2-7; D unclear. V lost 4 bases and J 7 bases, leaving 14 bases between the germline ends. This CDR3 has 13 residues. Looked up from germline, CDR1 is SEHNR and CDR2 is FQNEAQ (reference sequence).

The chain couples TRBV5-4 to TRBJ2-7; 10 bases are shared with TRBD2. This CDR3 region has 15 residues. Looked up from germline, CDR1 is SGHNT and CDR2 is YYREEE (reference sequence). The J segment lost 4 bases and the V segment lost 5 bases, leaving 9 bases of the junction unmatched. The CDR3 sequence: CASSYSGTSVYEQYF. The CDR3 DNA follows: TGTGCCAGCAGTTATTCCGGGACTAGCGTTTACGAGCAGTACTTC. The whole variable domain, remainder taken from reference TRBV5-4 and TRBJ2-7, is ETGVTQSPTHLIKTRGQQVTLRCSSQSGHNTVSWYQQALGQGPQFIFQYYREEENGRGNFPPRFSGLQFPNYSSELNVNALELDDSALYLCASSYSGTSVYEQYFGPGTRLTVT.

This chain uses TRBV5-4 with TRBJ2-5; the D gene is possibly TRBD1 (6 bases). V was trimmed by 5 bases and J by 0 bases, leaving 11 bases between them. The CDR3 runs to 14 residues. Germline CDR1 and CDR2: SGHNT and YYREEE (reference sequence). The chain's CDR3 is CASSSRGYQETQYF. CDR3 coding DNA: TGTGCCAGCAGTTCCAGGGGTTACCAAGAGACCCAGTACTTC.

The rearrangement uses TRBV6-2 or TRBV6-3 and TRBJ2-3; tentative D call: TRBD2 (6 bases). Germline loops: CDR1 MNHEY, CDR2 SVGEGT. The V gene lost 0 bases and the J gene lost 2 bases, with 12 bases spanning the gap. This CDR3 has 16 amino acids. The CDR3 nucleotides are TGTGCCAGCAGTTACTCGCTTAGCGGACTCACAGATACGCAGTATTTT. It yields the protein CASSYSLSGLTDTQYF.

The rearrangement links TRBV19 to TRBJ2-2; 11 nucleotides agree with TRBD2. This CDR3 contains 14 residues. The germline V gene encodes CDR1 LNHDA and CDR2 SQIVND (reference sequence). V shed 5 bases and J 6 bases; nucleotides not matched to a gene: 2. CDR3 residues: CASSYSGGAGELFF. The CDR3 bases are TGTGCCAGTAGTTATAGCGGGGGGGCCGGGGAGCTGTTTTTT.

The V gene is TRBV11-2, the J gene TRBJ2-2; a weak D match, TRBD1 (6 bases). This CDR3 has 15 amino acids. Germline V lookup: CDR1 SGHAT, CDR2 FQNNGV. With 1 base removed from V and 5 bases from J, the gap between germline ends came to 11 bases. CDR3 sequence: CASSLGAQGTGELFF. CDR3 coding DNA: TGTGCCAGCAGCTTAGGCGCGCAGGGGACCGGGGAGCTGTTTTTT.